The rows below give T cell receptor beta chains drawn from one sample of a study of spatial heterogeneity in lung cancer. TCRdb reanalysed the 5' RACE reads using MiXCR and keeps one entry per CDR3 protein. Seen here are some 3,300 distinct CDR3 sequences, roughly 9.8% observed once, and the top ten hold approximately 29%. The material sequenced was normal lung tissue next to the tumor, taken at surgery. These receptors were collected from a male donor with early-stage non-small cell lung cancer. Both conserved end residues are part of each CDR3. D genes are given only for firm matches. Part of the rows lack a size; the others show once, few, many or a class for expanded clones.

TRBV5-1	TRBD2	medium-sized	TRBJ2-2	TGCGCCAGCAGCTCGACTAGCGGGACGAACACCGGGGAGCTGTTTTTT	CASSSTSGTNTGELFF
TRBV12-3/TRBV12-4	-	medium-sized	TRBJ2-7	TGTGCCAGCAGTTCCCTGGACACACACTACGAGCAGTACTTC	CASSSLDTHYEQYF
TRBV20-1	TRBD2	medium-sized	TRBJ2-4	TGCAGTGCTAGTGGCGTCCCCCACGATCAACGCTATCTAGCGGTATCTAGAAACATTCAGTACTTC	CSASGVPHDQRYLAVSRNIQYF
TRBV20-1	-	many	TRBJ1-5	TGCAGTGCTAGAGATCGGCCCGGGACTCCAGATCAGCCCCAGCATTTT	CSARDRPGTPDQPQHF
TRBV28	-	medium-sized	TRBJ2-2	TGTGCCAGCAGTTTATTCGGGGGACTGGCGAACACCGGGGAGCTGTTTTTT	CASSLFGGLANTGELFF
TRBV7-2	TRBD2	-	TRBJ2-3	TGTGCCAGCAGCTCCGAGCGGGGTTGGAGCTATTTT	CASSSERGWSYF
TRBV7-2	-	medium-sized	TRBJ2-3	TGTGCCAGCAGCTCTTACGGAGATACGCAGTATTTT	CASSSYGDTQYF
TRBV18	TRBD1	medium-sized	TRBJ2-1	TGTGCCAGCTCACCACTCGCCCCCGGGACAGGGGGTACCCACAATGAGCAGTTCTTC	CASSPLAPGTGGTHNEQFF
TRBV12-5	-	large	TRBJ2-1	TGTGCTAGTGGAACAGGGTGGAATGAGCAGTTCTTC	CASGTGWNEQFF
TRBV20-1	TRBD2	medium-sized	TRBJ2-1	TGCAGTGCCGACCCAGCGGGAGTATCCAATGAGCAGTTCTTC	CSADPAGVSNEQFF
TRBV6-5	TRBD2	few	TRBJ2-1	TGTGCCAGCAGTCAGGGACTAGTATTTCTCAATGAGCAGTTCTTC	CASSQGLVFLNEQFF